These 11 T cell receptor beta chains were all obtained from the same sample, sequenced in a study of CD8 T cells in ankylosing spondylitis. In TCRdb, the 5' RACE reads were re-called with MiXCR into one record per CDR3 protein. Seen here are around 210,000 distinct CDR3 sequences, roughly 8% observed once, and the top ten hold about 5%. The material sequenced was blood, either unsorted or a sorted T cell fraction (not recorded which). The source is a female donor with ankylosing spondylitis or in good health (not recorded which).

This clonotype appeared a few times. V gene TRBV24-1 combines with J gene TRBJ2-1; TRBD2 aligns across 12 bases. CDR3 length equals 12 residues. Germline V gene lookup returns CDR1 KGHDR and CDR2 SFDVKD. The junction had 0 bases not matched to a gene; V was cut back by 7 bases and J by 9 bases. CDR3 coding DNA: TGTGCCACCAGGGGACTAGCGGGTGAGCAGTTCTTC. Its translation: CATRGLAGEQFF.

This clonotype was recorded at least ten times. The chain recombines TRBV6-2 or TRBV6-3 with TRBJ1-5; no clear D gene. From germline, CDR1 is MNHEY and CDR2 SVGEGT. The CDR3 contains 14 residues. With 5 bases removed from V and 3 bases from J, the gap between germline ends came to 11 bases. CDR3 nucleotide sequence: TGTGCCAGCAGTCAACCATCCCCCAATCAGCCCCAGCATTTT. Translating it yields CASSQPSPNQPQHF.

This clonotype was detected many times. This sequence joins TRBV3-1 and TRBJ2-1, with 7 bases fitting TRBD1. V was clipped by 1 base and J by 7 bases; unmatched bases: 10. The CDR3 contains 16 residues. From germline, CDR1 is LGHDT and CDR2 YNNKEL (reference sequence). DNA for the CDR3: TGTGCCAGCAGCCAAGGTGGGGACAGTATAGGGAATGAGCAGTTCTTC. As protein: CASSQGGDSIGNEQFF.

The rearrangement links TRBV7-2 to TRBJ2-3, with 10 nucleotides matching TRBD2. Trimming removed 5 bases from V and 2 bases from J; junction bases left unmatched: 4. Germline values: CDR1 SGHTA, CDR2 FQGNSA. The CDR3 loop spans 15 amino acids. CDR3 coding DNA: TGTGCCAGCAGCCCGACTAGCGGGCTCACAGATACGCAGTATTTT. It codes for CASSPTSGLTDTQYF.

This clonotype was counted only a few times. V usage is TRBV5-1 and J usage is TRBJ2-1; 8 bases fit TRBD1. Germline V gene data show CDR1 as SGHRS and CDR2 as YFSETQ. This CDR3 has 14 residues. The junction had 4 bases not matched to a gene; V was cut back by 5 bases and J by 3 bases. The CDR3 protein is CASREGQDYNEQFF. The CDR3 DNA is TGCGCCAGCAGGGAGGGACAGGACTACAATGAGCAGTTCTTC.

The chain couples TRBV5-1 to TRBJ2-3; a weak D match, TRBD1 (5 bases). With 4 bases removed from V and 1 base from J, the gap between germline ends came to 13 bases. Germline V gene lookup returns CDR1 SGHRS and CDR2 YFSETQ. The CDR3 consists of 15 residues. CDR3 protein: CASSERQSGTDTQYF. The CDR3 DNA reads as TGCGCCAGCAGCGAGAGACAGTCGGGCACAGATACGCAGTATTTT.

This clonotype was found once. A much larger clone lies a single base off, so this may be a read error. This chain links TRBV11-2 with TRBJ2-1; D is unresolved. The CDR3 is made up of 14 amino acids. Germline CDR1 reads SGHAT; CDR2 reads FQNNGV. The V and J ends lost 5 bases and 5 bases respectively, with 13 bases between them. The CDR3 spells CASSGPNGHNEQFF. CDR3 nucleotide sequence: TGTGCCAGCAGCGGGCCGAATGGGCACAATGAGCAGTTCTTC.

This clonotype was recorded many times. V and J are TRBV29-1 and TRBJ2-7; D is unresolved. V gave up 4 bases and J gave up 3 bases, with 16 bases separating them. This CDR3 spans 14 amino acids. Germline V gene data show CDR1 as SQVTM and CDR2 as ANQGSEA. The CDR3: CSVAQWPADYEQYF. CDR3 nucleotide sequence: TGCAGCGTTGCGCAATGGCCCGCCGACTACGAGCAGTACTTC.

Written as DNA, the CDR3 is TGCAGCGTTGGTTTGTCTCGGGCCTGCGAGCAGTACTTC. Its translation is CSVGLSRACEQYF. The chain joins TRBV29-1 to TRBJ2-7; no reliable D call. CDR1 and CDR2 (germline): SQVTM, ANQGSEA. Trimming pared 4 bases from V and 6 bases from J, leaving 16 bases between. The CDR3 extends over 13 amino acids.

This clonotype was observed at least ten times. The genes are TRBV5-1 and TRBJ2-7, with TRBD1 identical over 7 bases. Germline lookup yields CDR1 SGHRS and CDR2 YFSETQ. The ends lost 4 bases at V and 1 base at J; junction bases unmatched: 5. The CDR3 length is 14 residues. The CDR3, as DNA: TGCGCCAGCAGCCTACTGACAGGGTCCTACGAGCAGTACTTC. As protein: CASSLLTGSYEQYF. The full variable domain, with the rest looked up from reference TRBV5-1 and TRBJ2-7, is KAGVTQTPRYLIKTRGQQVTLSCSPISGHRSVSWYQQTPGQGLQFLFEYFSETQRNKGNFPGRFSGRQFSNSRSEMNVSTLELGDSALYLCASSLLTGSYEQYFGPGTRLTVT.

This clonotype was seen ten or more times. The V gene is TRBV6-6, the J gene TRBJ2-1; TRBD2 matches at 8 bases. The germline V gene has CDR1 MNHNY and CDR2 SVGAGI (reference sequence). Trimming took 5 bases from V and 6 from J; bases not matched to a gene: 12. CDR3 size: 16 residues. The CDR3 DNA sequence: TGTGCCAGCAGTCCCAAACTAGCGGAGCCTACCAATGAGCAGTTCTTC. Amino acid sequence: CASSPKLAEPTNEQFF.